These 20 T cell receptor beta chains were all obtained from the same sample, sequenced in a study of cytotoxic CD8 clonotypes in ibrutinib-treated CLL. Some clones are missing from TCRdb's copy, which holds only in-frame ones; the method was immunoSEQ multiplex PCR. The top ten clones hold roughly 21% of a sample with 45,000 to 65,000 clones, roughly 80% of them seen once. The sequencing here drew on PBMCs, taken after 24 months of ibrutinib treatment. The receptors shown here come from a human donor with chronic lymphocytic leukemia.

V usage is TRBV4-3 and J usage is TRBJ2-1; 8 bases line up with TRBD2. Trimming took 0 bases from V and 6 from J; bases not matched to a gene: 7. This CDR3 has 16 amino acids. Germline V gene lookup returns CDR1 LGHNA and CDR2 YSLEER. CDR3 in amino acids: CASSQDSSAGANEQFF. The CDR3 DNA follows: TGCGCCAGCAGCCAAGATTCATCAGCGGGAGCCAATGAGCAGTTCTTC.

V usage is TRBV30 and J usage is TRBJ2-7, with 10 bases that match TRBD1. Per germline, CDR1 GTSNPN and CDR2 SVGIG (reference sequence). The CDR3 is made up of 14 amino acids. J was trimmed by 4 bases and V by 3 bases; bases with no gene match: 6. The CDR3 loop reads CAWRGWDRGYEQYF. The CDR3 DNA sequence: TGTGCCTGGAGGGGCTGGGACAGGGGATACGAGCAGTACTTC.

This clone was seen a handful of times. This rearrangement joins TRBV7-9 to TRBJ2-7, with TRBD1 identical over 12 bases. The ends lost 3 bases at V and 3 bases at J; junction bases unmatched: 6. CDR1 SEHNR and CDR2 FQNEAQ come from the germline V gene (reference sequence). This CDR3 is 16 amino acids long. CDR3 nucleotides: TGTGCCAGCAGCTTGAACCGGGACAGGGGGCACTACGAGCAGTACTTC. It encodes CASSLNRDRGHYEQYF.

This clone was picked up one time. The CDR3 nucleotides read TGTGCCAGCAAAAAGTCGGAGCTGAACACTGAAGCTTTCTTT. Its translation is CASKKSELNTEAFF. This chain joins TRBV6-4 and TRBJ1-1, with D unresolved. CDR3 size: 14 residues. Looked up from germline, CDR1 is MRHNA and CDR2 is SNTAGT. V shed 7 bases and J shed 0 bases, with 12 bases lying between them.

Points on this clone: Other DNA sequences of this sample code for an identical CDR3. This chain links TRBV27 with TRBJ1-2; D gene uncertain. CDR1 and CDR2 (germline): MNHEY, SMNVEV (reference sequence). The CDR3 loop spans 15 amino acids. V dropped 5 bases and J dropped 6 bases, with 19 bases sitting between them. The CDR3 protein is CASSPAGWAWDGYTF. Here the CDR3 DNA reads TGTGCCAGCAGTCCCGCCGGGTGGGCGTGGGATGGCTACACCTTC.

The chain recombines TRBV9 with TRBJ2-7; D is perhaps TRBD2 (6 bases). The germline V and J ends were trimmed by 3 bases and 6 bases, with 25 bases remaining between them. CDR1 and CDR2 from the germline V gene are SGDLS and YYNGEE. The CDR3 runs to 17 residues. This CDR3 is CASSASGLGSLDGEQYF. The CDR3 nucleotides are TGTGCCAGCAGCGCAAGTGGGCTCGGGAGCCTCGATGGCGAGCAGTACTTC.

This clone was recorded only once. This chain uses TRBV9 with TRBJ2-2; D unclear. Deletions cut 0 bases from V and 2 bases from J, with 5 bases between. In germline, CDR1 is SGDLS, CDR2 YYNGEE. The CDR3 runs 14 residues. The CDR3 loop is CASSVVLNTGELFF. In nucleotides, the CDR3 is TGTGCCAGCAGCGTAGTACTAAACACCGGGGAGCTGTTTTTT. Full variable domain (remainder filled in from reference TRBV9 and TRBJ2-2): DSGVTQTPKHLITATGQRVTLRCSPRSGDLSVYWYQQSLDQGLQFLIQYYNGEERAKGNILERFSAQQFPDLHSELNLSSLELGDSALYFCASSVVLNTGELFFGEGSRLTVL.

The chain carries TRBV19 and TRBJ2-5, with 9 positions matching TRBD1. The germline V gene has CDR1 LNHDA and CDR2 SQIVND (reference sequence). The ends lost 5 bases at V and 8 bases at J; junction bases unmatched: 12. The CDR3 spans 15 residues. Here the CDR3 DNA reads TGTGCCAGTAGTCCAATACGACAGGGGGAGCGAACCCAGTACTTC. Amino acid sequence: CASSPIRQGERTQYF.

Only one count was recorded for this clone. The chain links TRBV19 to TRBJ2-2, with D possibly being TRBD2 (5 bases). This CDR3 has 14 amino acids. Trimming removed 8 bases at V and 6 bases at J, with 16 bases between. Germline CDR1 is LNHDA and CDR2 is SQIVND (reference sequence). CDR3: CASSSGGVSGELFF. The CDR3 coding sequence is TGTGCCAGTTCTTCAGGAGGAGTATCCGGGGAGCTGTTTTTT.

This sequence joins TRBV19 and TRBJ2-1; TRBD2 aligns across 11 bases. This CDR3 has 17 residues. Looked up from germline, CDR1 is LNHDA and CDR2 is SQIVND (reference sequence). V was clipped by 5 bases and J by 5 bases; unmatched bases: 11. The CDR3 loop reads CASSAHALAGGDNEQFF. The CDR3 DNA sequence: TGTGCCAGTAGTGCCCACGCGCTAGCGGGAGGAGACAATGAGCAGTTCTTC.

In this sample, this clone turned up a few times. The V gene is TRBV15, the J gene TRBJ1-4; D is uncertain. Between the trimmed V and J ends, which lost 0 bases and 3 bases, there was a span of 11 bases. The CDR3 is made up of 16 amino acids. CDR1 and CDR2 (germline): LNHNV, YYDKDF (reference sequence). This chain's CDR3 is CATSRDVQKANEKLFF. CDR3 DNA: TGTGCCACCAGCAGAGATGTCCAGAAGGCTAATGAAAAACTGTTTTTT. Based on the CDR3 plus reference TRBV15 and TRBJ1-4, the full variable domain is DAMVIQNPRYQVTQFGKPVTLSCSQTLNHNVMYWYQQKSSQAPKLLFHYYDKDFNNEADTPDNFQSRRPNTSFCFLDIRSPGLGDTAMYLCATSRDVQKANEKLFFGSGTQLSVL.

V is TRBV7-9 and J is TRBJ2-7, with 9 bases aligning to TRBD1. Germline V lookup: CDR1 SEHNR, CDR2 FQNEAQ (reference sequence). The CDR3 extends over 14 amino acids. V gave up 4 bases and J gave up 1 base; unmatched junction bases: 2. The CDR3 region is CASSSGTGSYEQYF. The CDR3 DNA reads TGTGCCAGCAGCTCCGGGACAGGGTCCTACGAGCAGTACTTC.

The chain combines TRBV7-2 with TRBJ2-1, with D perhaps TRBD1 or TRBD2 (6 bases each). This CDR3 contains 15 residues. Germline CDR1 reads SGHTA; CDR2 reads FQGNSA. Trimming took off 3 bases at V and 6 bases at J, with 15 bases between the two ends. This CDR3 reads CASSLRGPGANEQFF. DNA of the CDR3: TGTGCCAGCAGCTTGCGCGGCCCGGGGGCCAATGAGCAGTTCTTC.

The chain couples TRBV6-6 to TRBJ2-7; 8 nucleotides match TRBD1. Trimming cost V 6 bases and J 6 bases; bases outside gene matches: 10. Germline loops: CDR1 MNHNY, CDR2 SVGAGI (reference sequence). This CDR3 has 14 amino acids. The CDR3: CASSPTGVRAEQYF. In DNA, the CDR3 is TGTGCCAGCAGCCCGACAGGGGTTAGGGCCGAGCAGTACTTC.

The chain employs TRBV7-2 and TRBJ2-7; 12 bases map to TRBD2. Germline values: CDR1 SGHTA, CDR2 FQGNSA. The CDR3 extends over 14 amino acids. V gave up 8 bases and J gave up 2 bases; unmatched junction bases: 4. CDR3 region: CASRRTSGTYEQYF. DNA of the CDR3: TGTGCCAGCCGCAGGACTAGCGGGACCTACGAGCAGTACTTC.

The J gene is TRBJ1-1, the V gene TRBV6-1; D gene ambiguous. V lost 6 bases and J 1 base, leaving 3 bases between the germline ends. The CDR3 runs to 11 residues. Germline V gives CDR1 MNHNS, CDR2 SASEGT. The CDR3 region has the DNA TGTGCCAGCAGCCCGAACACTGAAGCTTTCTTT. Protein product: CASSPNTEAFF.

The sample holds a few counts of this clone. The chain joins TRBV6-4 to TRBJ1-1; D is unclear. Germline lookup yields CDR1 MRHNA and CDR2 SNTAGT. Deletions cut 6 bases from V and 1 base from J, with 9 bases between. The CDR3 loop spans 13 amino acids. CDR3 sequence reads: CASSLEENTEAFF. In DNA, the CDR3 is TGTGCCAGCAGCCTCGAGGAGAACACTGAAGCTTTCTTT.

CDR3 region: CASSERTGWIDTQYF. Here the CDR3 DNA reads TGTGCCAGCAGTGAGAGGACAGGTTGGATAGATACGCAGTATTTT. The chain is built from TRBV6-1 and TRBJ2-3, with 7 bases identical to TRBD1. CDR1 is MNHNS, CDR2 SASEGT, per germline. The J segment lost 5 bases and the V segment lost 3 bases, leaving 8 bases of the junction unmatched. This CDR3 spans 15 amino acids.

CDR3 nucleotide sequence: TGCGCCAGCAGCGCGGGAGCAGGGGGTCGGACAGATACGCAGTATTTT. It is translated as CASSAGAGGRTDTQYF. The chain joins TRBV10-2 to TRBJ2-3, with D perhaps assigned TRBD1 or TRBD2 (7 bases each). This CDR3 is 16 amino acids long. Germline assignment: CDR1 WSHSY and CDR2 SAAADI. Trimming pared 6 bases from V and 3 bases from J, leaving 19 bases between.

The chain uses TRBV6-1 and TRBJ2-5; D may be TRBD2 (7 bases). Germline V CDR1 and CDR2: MNHNS, SASEGT. This CDR3 spans 19 amino acids. V lost 0 bases to trimming and J lost 2 bases, with 22 bases between them. CDR3: CASSEATPGTRTRQETQYF. DNA of the CDR3: TGTGCCAGCAGTGAAGCCACGCCCGGGACACGGACTAGACAAGAGACCCAGTACTTC.